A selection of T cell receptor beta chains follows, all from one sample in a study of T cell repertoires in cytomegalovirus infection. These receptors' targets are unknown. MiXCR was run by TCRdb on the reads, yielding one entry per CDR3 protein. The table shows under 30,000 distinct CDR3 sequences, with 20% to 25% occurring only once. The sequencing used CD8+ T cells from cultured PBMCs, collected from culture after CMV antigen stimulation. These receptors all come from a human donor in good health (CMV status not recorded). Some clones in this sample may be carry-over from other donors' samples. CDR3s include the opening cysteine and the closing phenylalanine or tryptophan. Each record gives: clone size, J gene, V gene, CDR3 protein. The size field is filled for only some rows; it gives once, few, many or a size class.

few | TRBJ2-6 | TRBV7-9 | CASSLATGGANVLTF
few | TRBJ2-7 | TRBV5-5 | CASSLSQAYEQYF
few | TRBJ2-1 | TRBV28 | CASSPRGSGGYNEQFF
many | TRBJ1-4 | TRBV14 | CASSPFTNEKLFF
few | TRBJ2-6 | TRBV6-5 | CASSYGVSSGANVLTF
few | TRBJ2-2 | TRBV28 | CASRGGTGELFF
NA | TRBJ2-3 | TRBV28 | CASSPPRWDTQYF
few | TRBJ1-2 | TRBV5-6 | CASSSVPGDYGYTF
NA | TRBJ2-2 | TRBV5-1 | CASSSVGAPITGELFF
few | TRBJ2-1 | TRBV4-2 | CASSQGRDPSVREQFF
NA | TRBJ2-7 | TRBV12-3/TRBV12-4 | CASSLLGFSYEQYF
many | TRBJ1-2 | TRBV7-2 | CASRTTGSNYGYTF
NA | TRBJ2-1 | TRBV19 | CASSKGAGDPDEQFF
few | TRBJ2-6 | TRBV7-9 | CASSFTANSGANVLTF
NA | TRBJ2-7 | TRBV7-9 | CASSSINSGGAIYEQYF
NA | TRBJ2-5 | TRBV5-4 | CASSLEAGRETQYF
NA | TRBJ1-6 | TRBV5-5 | CASSPGPFPPRGESPLHF
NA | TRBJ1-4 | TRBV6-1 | CASAMLGEKLFF
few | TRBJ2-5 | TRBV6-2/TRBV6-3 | CASSLEGQVFYETQYF
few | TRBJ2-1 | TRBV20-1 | CSARDNPGELPYNEQFF
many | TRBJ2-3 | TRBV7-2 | CASSLRWGDTDTQYF
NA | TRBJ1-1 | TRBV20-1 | CSARHPWAMNTEAFF
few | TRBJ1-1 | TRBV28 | CASRQGGLTEAFF
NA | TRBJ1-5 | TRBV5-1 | CASSLVSDQPQHF
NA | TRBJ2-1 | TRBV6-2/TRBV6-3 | CRSGRNEQFF
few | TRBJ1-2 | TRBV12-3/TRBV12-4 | CASSPPEPYGYTF
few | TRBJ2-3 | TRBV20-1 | CSAWGLAGKNTDTQYF
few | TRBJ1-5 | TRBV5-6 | CASSFTSNQPQHF
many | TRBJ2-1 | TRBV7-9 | CASSEDRDEQFF
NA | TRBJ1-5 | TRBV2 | CASSEGRDRVPGLHNQPQHF
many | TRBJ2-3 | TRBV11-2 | CASSLDSGYTDTQYF
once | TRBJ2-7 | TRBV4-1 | CASSPGGVDEQYF
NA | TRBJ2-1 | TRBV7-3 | CASSPRDSSYNEQFF
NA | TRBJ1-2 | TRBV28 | CASSPEREGNPYGYTF
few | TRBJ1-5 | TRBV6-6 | CASSYSPGDEGIQPQHF
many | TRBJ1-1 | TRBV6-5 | CASSYLPGTNTEAFF
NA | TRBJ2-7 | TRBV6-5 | CASSYTDGSYEQYF
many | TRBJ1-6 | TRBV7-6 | CASSRDINNSPLHF
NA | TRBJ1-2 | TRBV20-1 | CSARGRGYGYTF
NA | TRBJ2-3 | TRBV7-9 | CASSLDRGLSTDTQYF
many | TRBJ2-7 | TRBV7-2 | CASSLGRSIGYYEQYF
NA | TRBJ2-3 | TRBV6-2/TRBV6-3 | CASGVSTDTQYF
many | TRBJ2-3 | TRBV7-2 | CASSLEDSTDTQYF
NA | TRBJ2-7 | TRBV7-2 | CASSLGVTPSYEQYF
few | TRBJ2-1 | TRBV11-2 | CASSLLDFPGGVWVANRALNEQFF
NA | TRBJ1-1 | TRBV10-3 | CAIRGGQTITEAFF
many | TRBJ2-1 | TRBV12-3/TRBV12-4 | CASSLGRGNEQFF
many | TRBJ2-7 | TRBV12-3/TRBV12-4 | CASSDRVPGEQYF
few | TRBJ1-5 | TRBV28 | CASSSSRITGVGNQPQHF
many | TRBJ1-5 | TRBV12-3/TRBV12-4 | CASSYKSNQPQHF
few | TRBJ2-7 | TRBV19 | CASSMGDPLSYEQYF
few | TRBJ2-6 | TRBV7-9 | CASSDGSQGSSGANVLTF
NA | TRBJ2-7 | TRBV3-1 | CASSQTDGPYEQYF
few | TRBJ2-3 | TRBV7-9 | CASSSKGTGNTDTQYF
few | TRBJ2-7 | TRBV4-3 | CASSQDRSGGTVFYEQYF
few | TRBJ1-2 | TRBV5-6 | CASSYPGQSLKNYGYTF
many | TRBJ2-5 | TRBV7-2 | CASSLEQQETQYF
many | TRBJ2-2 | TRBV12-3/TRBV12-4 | CASSLRGKSTGELFF